This entry lists 12 T cell receptor beta chains sequenced from one sample in a study of blood T cell repertoires in COVID-19. Data came from immunoSEQ multiplex PCR; TCRdb stores just in-frame clones and leaves some out. This sample has fewer than 400,000 clones; about 86% occur once, and the top ten carry about 3%. The sequenced material came from peripheral blood. These receptor sequences come from a man younger than 45 with active or convalescent COVID-19.

The chain has TRBV5-1 and TRBJ2-7; the match to TRBD2 covers 12 bases. CDR3 size: 20 residues. Germline CDR1 is SGHRS and CDR2 is YFSETQ. The ends lost 1 base at V and 4 bases at J; junction bases unmatched: 18. DNA of the CDR3: TGCGCCAGCAGCTTGCTAACGGTTTTGGCTAGCGGGAGGGCCGGGTACGAGCAGTACTTC. This encodes CASSLLTVLASGRAGYEQYF.

The chain joins TRBV4-1 to TRBJ2-1; 7 nucleotides match TRBD1. This CDR3 is built from 16 residues. The germline CDR1 and CDR2 sequences are MGHRA and YSYEKL. The J segment lost 7 bases and the V segment lost 6 bases, leaving 15 bases of the junction unmatched. CDR3 nucleotide sequence: TGCGCCAGCAGAAGCCACTACAGGGGCCGGAAAAATGAGCAGTTCTTC. It specifies CASRSHYRGRKNEQFF.

This clone was counted a few times. The rearrangement uses TRBV28 and TRBJ1-2; TRBD1 matches at 9 bases. The V gene end was trimmed by 6 bases and the J gene end by 4 bases; junction bases not matched to a gene: 6. CDR1 and CDR2 from the germline V gene are MDHEN and SYDVKM. The CDR3 is 14 amino acids. In nucleotides, the CDR3 is TGTGCCAGCAGCATGGGACAGGGATTCTATGGCTACACCTTC. The encoded protein is CASSMGQGFYGYTF.

The DNA of the CDR3 is TGTGCCACCAGTACATCCGGGACACATTCACCCCTCCACTTT. Encoded protein: CATSTSGTHSPLHF. The chain combines TRBV24-1 with TRBJ1-6; maybe TRBD1 (6 bases). The V end lost 6 bases, the J end lost 8 bases, and 13 bases lay between the germline ends. CDR1 is KGHDR, CDR2 SFDVKD, per germline. The CDR3 is 14 residues long.

The chain is built from TRBV6-5 and TRBJ2-7; D might be TRBD2 (6 bases). The germline V and J ends were trimmed by 2 bases and 8 bases, with 16 bases remaining between them. CDR1 and CDR2 (germline): MNHEY, SVGAGI. This CDR3 has 14 amino acids. CDR3 nucleotide sequence: TGTGCCAGCAGTTACGGTCCGGGAGAGCTCCAGCAGTACTTC. This gives the protein CASSYGPGELQQYF.

V is TRBV5-6 and J is TRBJ2-2, with TRBD1 matching over 10 bases. This CDR3 comprises 16 residues. V lost 1 base and J lost 5; bases outside the gene matches: 5. Germline V gene data show CDR1 as SGHDT and CDR2 as YYEEEE. CDR3 DNA: TGTGCCAGCAGCTTGACCGGGACAGGGGTAACCGGGGAGCTGTTTTTT. This codes for CASSLTGTGVTGELFF. The full variable domain, completed using reference TRBV5-6 and TRBJ2-2, is DAGVTQSPTHLIKTRGQQVTLRCSPKSGHDTVSWYQQALGQGPQFIFQYYEEEERQRGNFPDRFSGHQFPNYSSELNVNALLLGDSALYLCASSLTGTGVTGELFFGEGSRLTVL.

The chain employs TRBV12-5 and TRBJ2-3, with TRBD2 as a possible D gene (6 bases). This CDR3 contains 16 residues. Germline CDR1 LGHNT, CDR2 FRNRAP. Trimming took off 0 bases at V and 6 bases at J, with 16 bases between the two ends. The CDR3 reads CASGLVTRGEVDTQYF. CDR3 nucleotides: TGTGCTAGTGGTTTGGTAACCCGCGGGGAGGTGGATACGCAGTATTTT.

This chain links TRBV28 with TRBJ1-6; a possible D gene is TRBD1 (5 bases). Trimming shortened V by 5 bases and J by 17 bases, and 16 bases separated the two germline ends. The CDR3 covers 12 residues. Germline CDR1 MDHEN, CDR2 SYDVKM. For the CDR3, the DNA is TGTGCCAGCAGTGGGGCAGGGCGTGGGGTCCACTTT. Translation: CASSGAGRGVHF.

J is TRBJ1-4 and V is TRBV4-2; possibly TRBD1 for D (5 bases). The germline gives CDR1 LGHNA, CDR2 YNFKEQ. The CDR3 has 13 amino acids. V lost 1 base to trimming and J lost 11 bases, with 11 bases between them. For the CDR3, the DNA is TGTGCCAGCAGCCAAGCTTTACAGGAGAAACTGTTTTTT. Translation: CASSQALQEKLFF.

Written as DNA, the CDR3 is TGTGCCAGTAGTATAACAGGGGGCTCACCCCTCCACTTT. Translation gives CASSITGGSPLHF. This chain links TRBV19 with TRBJ1-6; TRBD1 agrees at 9 bases. Germline V CDR1 and CDR2: LNHDA, SQIVND (reference sequence). This CDR3 comprises 13 residues. V shed 2 bases and J 10 bases; nucleotides not matched to a gene: 0.

This clone was seen many times. The V and J genes are TRBV14 and TRBJ2-1; 7 bases agree with TRBD2. The CDR3 spans 15 residues. The V gene's germline CDR1 is SGHDN and CDR2 FVKESK. The V segment lost 6 bases and the J segment 4 bases; nucleotides outside the gene matches: 9. The DNA for the CDR3 is TGTGCCAGCAGTCGGCGGGGGACCTCTTACAATGAGCAGTTCTTC. As protein: CASSRRGTSYNEQFF.

The chain links TRBV7-3 to TRBJ1-2; the D is unclear. V was trimmed by 6 bases and J by 4 bases, leaving 12 bases between them. This CDR3 has 13 residues. The V gene's germline CDR1 is SGHTA and CDR2 FQGTGA. The CDR3, as DNA: TGTGCCAGCAGTTACCAGGAGGGCTATGGCTACACCTTC. This gives the protein CASSYQEGYGYTF. Complete variable domain (other parts from reference TRBV7-3 and TRBJ1-2): GAGVSQTPSNKVTEKGKYVELRCDPISGHTALYWYRQSLGQGPEFLIYFQGTGAADDSGLPNDRFFAVRPEGSVSTLKIQRTERGDSAVYLCASSYQEGYGYTFGSGTRLTVV.